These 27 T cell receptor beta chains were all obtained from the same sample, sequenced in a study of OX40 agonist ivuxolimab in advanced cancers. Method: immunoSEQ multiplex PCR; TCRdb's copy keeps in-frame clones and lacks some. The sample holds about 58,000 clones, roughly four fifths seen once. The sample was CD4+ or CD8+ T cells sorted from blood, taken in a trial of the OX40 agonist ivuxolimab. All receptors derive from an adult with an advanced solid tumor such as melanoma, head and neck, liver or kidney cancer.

The CDR3 DNA is TGTGCCAGCTCACCCCCGAGGGACAGGGGTGAAGCTTTCTTT. It encodes CASSPPRDRGEAFF. The chain is built from TRBV18 and TRBJ1-1, with TRBD1 matching over 10 bases. This CDR3 comprises 14 residues. The junction had 5 bases not matched to a gene; V was cut back by 3 bases and J by 7 bases. Germline V gene data show CDR1 as KGHSH and CDR2 as LQKENI. The variable domain in full, with the rest retrieved from reference TRBV18 and TRBJ1-1, is NAGVMQNPRHLVRRRGQEARLRCSPMKGHSHVYWYRQLPEEGLKFMVYLQKENIIDESGMPKERFSAEFPKEGPSILRIQQVVRGDSAAYFCASSPPRDRGEAFFGQGTRLTVV.

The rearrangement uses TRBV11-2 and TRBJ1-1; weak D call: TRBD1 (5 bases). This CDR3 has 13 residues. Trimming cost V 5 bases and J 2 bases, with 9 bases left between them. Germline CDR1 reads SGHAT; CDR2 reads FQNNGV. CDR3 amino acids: CASSRQTNTEAFF. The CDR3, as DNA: TGTGCCAGCAGCAGACAGACAAACACTGAAGCTTTCTTT. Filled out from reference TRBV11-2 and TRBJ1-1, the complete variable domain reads EAGVAQSPRYKIIEKRQSVAFWCNPISGHATLYWYQQILGQGPKLLIQFQNNGVVDDSQLPKDRFSAERLKGVDSTLKIQPAKLEDSAVYLCASSRQTNTEAFFGQGTRLTVV.

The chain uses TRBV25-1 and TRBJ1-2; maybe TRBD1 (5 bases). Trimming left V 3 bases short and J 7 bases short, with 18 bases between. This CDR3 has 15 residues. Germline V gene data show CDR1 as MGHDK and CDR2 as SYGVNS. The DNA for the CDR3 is TGTGCCAGCAGTGAGGCCATGGGGGGGGTTGGTGGCTACACCTTC. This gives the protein CASSEAMGGVGGYTF.

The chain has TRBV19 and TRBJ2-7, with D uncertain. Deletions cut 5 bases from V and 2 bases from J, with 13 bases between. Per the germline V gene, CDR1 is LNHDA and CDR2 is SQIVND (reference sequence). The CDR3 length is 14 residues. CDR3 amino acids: CASSFQARAYEQYF. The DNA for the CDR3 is TGTGCCAGTAGTTTTCAGGCGCGAGCCTACGAGCAGTACTTC.

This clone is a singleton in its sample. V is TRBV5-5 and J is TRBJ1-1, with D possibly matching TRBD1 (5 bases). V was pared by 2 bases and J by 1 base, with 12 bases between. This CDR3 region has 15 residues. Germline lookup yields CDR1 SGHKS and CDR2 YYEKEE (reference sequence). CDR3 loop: CASSLNPRANTEAFF. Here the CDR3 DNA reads TGTGCCAGCAGCTTAAATCCCAGGGCGAACACTGAAGCTTTCTTT.

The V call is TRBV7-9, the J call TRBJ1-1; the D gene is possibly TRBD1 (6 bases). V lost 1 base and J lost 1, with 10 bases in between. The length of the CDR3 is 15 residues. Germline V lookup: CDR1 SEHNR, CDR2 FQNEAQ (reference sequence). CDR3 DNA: TGTGCCAGCAGCTTAGTTGGCAGGGGGAACACTGAAGCTTTCTTT. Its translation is CASSLVGRGNTEAFF.

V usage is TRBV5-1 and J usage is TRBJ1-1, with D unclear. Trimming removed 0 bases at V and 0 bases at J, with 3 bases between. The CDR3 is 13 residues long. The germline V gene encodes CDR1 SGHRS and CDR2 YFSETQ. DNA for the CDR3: TGCGCCAGCAGCTTGGACATGAACACTGAAGCTTTCTTT. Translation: CASSLDMNTEAFF.

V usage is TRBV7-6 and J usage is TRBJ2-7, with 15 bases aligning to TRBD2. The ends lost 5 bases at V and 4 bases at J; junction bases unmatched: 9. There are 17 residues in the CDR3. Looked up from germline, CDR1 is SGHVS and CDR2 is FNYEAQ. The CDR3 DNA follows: TGTGCCAGCAGCGCAGGGACTAGCGGGAGGACAAATTACGAGCAGTACTTC. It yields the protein CASSAGTSGRTNYEQYF. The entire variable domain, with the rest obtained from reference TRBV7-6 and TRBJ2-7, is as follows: GAGVSQSPRYKVTKRGQDVALRCDPISGHVSLYWYRQALGQGPEFLTYFNYEAQQDKSGLPNDRFSAERPEGSISTLTIQRTEQRDSAMYRCASSAGTSGRTNYEQYFGPGTRLTVT.

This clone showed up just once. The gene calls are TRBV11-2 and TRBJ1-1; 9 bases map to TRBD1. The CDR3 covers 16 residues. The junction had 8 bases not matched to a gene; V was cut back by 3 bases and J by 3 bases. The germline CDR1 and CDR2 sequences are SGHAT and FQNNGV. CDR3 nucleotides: TGTGCCAGCAGCTTCGTACAGGGGGCGCGGGACACTGAAGCTTTCTTT. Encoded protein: CASSFVQGARDTEAFF.

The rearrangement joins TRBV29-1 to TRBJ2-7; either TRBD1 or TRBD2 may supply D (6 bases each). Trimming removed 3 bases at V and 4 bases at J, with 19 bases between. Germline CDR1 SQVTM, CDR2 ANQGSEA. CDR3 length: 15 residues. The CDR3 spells CSVDVGGSWGYEQYF. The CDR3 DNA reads TGCAGCGTTGACGTCGGGGGCTCCTGGGGGTACGAGCAGTACTTC.

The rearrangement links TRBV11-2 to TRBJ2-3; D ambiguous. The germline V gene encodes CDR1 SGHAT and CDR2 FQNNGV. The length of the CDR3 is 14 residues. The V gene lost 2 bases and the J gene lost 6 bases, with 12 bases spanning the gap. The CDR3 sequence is CASSLRVKIDTQYF. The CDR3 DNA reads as TGTGCCAGCAGCTTAAGGGTGAAGATTGATACGCAGTATTTT. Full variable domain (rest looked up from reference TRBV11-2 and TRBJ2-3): EAGVAQSPRYKIIEKRQSVAFWCNPISGHATLYWYQQILGQGPKLLIQFQNNGVVDDSQLPKDRFSAERLKGVDSTLKIQPAKLEDSAVYLCASSLRVKIDTQYFGPGTRLTVL.

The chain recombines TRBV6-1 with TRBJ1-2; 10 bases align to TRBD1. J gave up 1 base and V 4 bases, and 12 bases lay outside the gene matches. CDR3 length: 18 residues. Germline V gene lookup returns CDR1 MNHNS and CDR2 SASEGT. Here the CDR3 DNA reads TGTGCCAGCAGTGCAAAAGGACAGGGGGACACGGGTAACTATGGCTACACCTTC. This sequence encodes CASSAKGQGDTGNYGYTF.

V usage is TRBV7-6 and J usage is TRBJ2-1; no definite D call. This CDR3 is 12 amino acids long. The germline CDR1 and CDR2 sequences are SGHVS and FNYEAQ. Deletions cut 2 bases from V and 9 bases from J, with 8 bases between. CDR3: CASSLQLPEQFF. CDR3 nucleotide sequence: TGTGCCAGCAGCTTACAGCTGCCTGAGCAGTTCTTC.

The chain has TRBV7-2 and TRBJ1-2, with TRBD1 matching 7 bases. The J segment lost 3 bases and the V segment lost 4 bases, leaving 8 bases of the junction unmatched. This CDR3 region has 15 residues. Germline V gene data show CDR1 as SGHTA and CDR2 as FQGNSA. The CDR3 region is CASSSPDRTDYGYTF. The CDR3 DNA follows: TGTGCCAGCAGCTCGCCGGACAGGACGGACTATGGCTACACCTTC.

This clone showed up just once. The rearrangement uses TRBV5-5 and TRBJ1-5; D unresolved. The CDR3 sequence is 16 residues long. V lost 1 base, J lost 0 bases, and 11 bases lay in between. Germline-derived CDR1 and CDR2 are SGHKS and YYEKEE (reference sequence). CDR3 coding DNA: TGTGCCAGCAGCTTGCTCCTCCGGGGTAGCAATCAGCCCCAGCATTTT. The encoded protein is CASSLLLRGSNQPQHF.

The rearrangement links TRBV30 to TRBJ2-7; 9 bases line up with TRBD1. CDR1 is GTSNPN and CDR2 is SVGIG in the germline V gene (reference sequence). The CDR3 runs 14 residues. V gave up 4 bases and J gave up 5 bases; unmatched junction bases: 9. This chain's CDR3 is CAWISGQGSNEQYF. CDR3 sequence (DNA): TGTGCCTGGATATCGGGACAGGGTTCCAACGAGCAGTACTTC.

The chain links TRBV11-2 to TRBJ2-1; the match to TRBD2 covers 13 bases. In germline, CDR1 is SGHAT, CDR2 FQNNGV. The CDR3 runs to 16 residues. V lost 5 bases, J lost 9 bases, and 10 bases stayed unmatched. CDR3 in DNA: TGTGCCAGCAGCGCCCAAACTAGCGGGGGGGCCTTTGAGCAGTTCTTC. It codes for CASSAQTSGGAFEQFF.

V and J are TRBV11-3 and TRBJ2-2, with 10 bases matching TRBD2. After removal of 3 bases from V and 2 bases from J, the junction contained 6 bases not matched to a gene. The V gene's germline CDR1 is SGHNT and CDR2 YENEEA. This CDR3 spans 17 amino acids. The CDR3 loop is CASSFSLAGANTGELFF. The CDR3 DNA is TGTGCCAGCAGCTTTTCCCTAGCGGGAGCCAACACCGGGGAGCTGTTTTTT.

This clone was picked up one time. CDR3 amino acids: CSVWTLSKGTEAFF. CDR3 coding DNA: TGCAGCGTATGGACCCTATCTAAAGGAACTGAAGCTTTCTTT. V gene TRBV29-1 combines with J gene TRBJ1-1; no clear D. Trimming shortened V by 6 bases and J by 5 bases, and 19 bases separated the two germline ends. Germline V gene data show CDR1 as SQVTM and CDR2 as ANQGSEA. This CDR3 has 14 amino acids.

The CDR3 here is CASSYGHSYEQYF. DNA of the CDR3: TGTGCCAGCAGTTACGGACACTCCTACGAGCAGTACTTC. V and J are TRBV6-6 and TRBJ2-7, with D possibly being TRBD1 (5 bases). The CDR3 extends over 13 amino acids. Germline V gene sequence: CDR1 MNHNY, CDR2 SVGAGI (reference sequence). V was clipped by 2 bases and J by 0 bases, with 5 bases between them.

As DNA, the CDR3 is TGTGCCAGCAGTCGTTCCGGGAGCACTGAAGCTTTCTTT. Its translation is CASSRSGSTEAFF. J is TRBJ1-1 and V is TRBV27; D gene unclear. Germline V gene data show CDR1 as MNHEY and CDR2 as SMNVEV (reference sequence). CDR3 length equals 13 residues. Trimming pared 5 bases from V and 4 bases from J, leaving 11 bases between.

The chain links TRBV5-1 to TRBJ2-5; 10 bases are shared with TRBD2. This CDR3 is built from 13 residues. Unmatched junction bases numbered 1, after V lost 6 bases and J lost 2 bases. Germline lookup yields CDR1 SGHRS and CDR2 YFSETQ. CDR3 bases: TGCGCCAGCAAGACTAGCGGGCAAGAGACCCAGTACTTC. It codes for CASKTSGQETQYF.

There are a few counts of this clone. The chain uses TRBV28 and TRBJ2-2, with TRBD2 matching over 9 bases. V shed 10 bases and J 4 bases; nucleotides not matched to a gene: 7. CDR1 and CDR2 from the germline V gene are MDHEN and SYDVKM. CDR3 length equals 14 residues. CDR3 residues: CATVAGVGTGELFF. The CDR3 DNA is TGTGCCACCGTAGCGGGAGTGGGCACCGGGGAGCTGTTTTTT.

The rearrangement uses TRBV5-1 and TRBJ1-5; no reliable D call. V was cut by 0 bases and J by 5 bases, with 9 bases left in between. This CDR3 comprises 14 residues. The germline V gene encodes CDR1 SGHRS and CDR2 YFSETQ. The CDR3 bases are TGCGCCAGCAGCTTGGTGGCAGGATATCAGCCCCAGCATTTT. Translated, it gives CASSLVAGYQPQHF. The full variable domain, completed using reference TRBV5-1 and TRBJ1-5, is KAGVTQTPRYLIKTRGQQVTLSCSPISGHRSVSWYQQTPGQGLQFLFEYFSETQRNKGNFPGRFSGRQFSNSRSEMNVSTLELGDSALYLCASSLVAGYQPQHFGDGTRLSIL.

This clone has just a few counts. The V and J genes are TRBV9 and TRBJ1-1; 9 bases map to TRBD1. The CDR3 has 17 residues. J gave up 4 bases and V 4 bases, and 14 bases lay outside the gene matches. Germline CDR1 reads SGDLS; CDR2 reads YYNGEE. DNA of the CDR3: TGTGCCAGCAGCCCTATGACAGGGGGAGGTTTTGTCACTGAAGCTTTCTTT. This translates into CASSPMTGGGFVTEAFF.

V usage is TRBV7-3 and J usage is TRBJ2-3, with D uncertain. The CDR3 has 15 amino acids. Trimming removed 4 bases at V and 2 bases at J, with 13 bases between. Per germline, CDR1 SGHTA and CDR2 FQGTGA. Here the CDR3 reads CASSYGELNTDTQYF. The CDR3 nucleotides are TGTGCCAGCAGCTATGGAGAATTAAACACAGATACGCAGTATTTT.

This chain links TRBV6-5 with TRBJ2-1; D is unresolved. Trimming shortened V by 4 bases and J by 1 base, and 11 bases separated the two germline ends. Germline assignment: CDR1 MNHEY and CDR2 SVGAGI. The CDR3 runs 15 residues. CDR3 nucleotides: TGTGCCAGCAGTTTACGGTTAGCTTCCTACAATGAGCAGTTCTTC. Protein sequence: CASSLRLASYNEQFF.